The 22 T cell receptor beta chains below come from one sample, sequenced in a study of shared clonotypes between healthy human individuals. Produced via immunoSEQ multiplex PCR; TCRdb's table is partial and in-frame only. The table records fewer than 1.4 million clones, approximately 78% of them present only once. Sequenced: memory CD4+ T cells from PBMCs. As for subset: CD45RA-negative fraction. The receptors stem from a man aged 18 to 35 in good health. Some clones in this sample may be carry-over from other donors' samples.

This clone has more than one count but fewer than ten. This chain connects TRBV5-4 to TRBJ2-3; no reliable D call. The CDR3 consists of 15 residues. Germline V gives CDR1 SGHNT, CDR2 YYREEE (reference sequence). Trimming took 2 bases from V and 0 from J, leaving 10 bases between them. The CDR3 DNA reads as TGTGCCAGCAGCTTTCCCCTTCTTAGCACAGATACGCAGTATTTT. This gives the protein CASSFPLLSTDTQYF.

The sample holds one count of this clone. CDR3 protein: CASSRTNTDTQYF. The CDR3 region has the DNA TGTGCCAGCAGTCGGACAAACACAGATACGCAGTATTTT. The chain couples TRBV2 to TRBJ2-3; tentatively, D is TRBD1 (5 bases). Germline CDR1 and CDR2: SNHLY and FYNNEI. This CDR3 contains 13 residues. Trimming shortened V by 5 bases and J by 2 bases, and 8 bases separated the two germline ends.

The genes are TRBV4-2 and TRBJ2-7; TRBD2 matches 10 bases. Germline V gene sequence: CDR1 LGHNA, CDR2 YNFKEQ. V gave up 3 bases and J gave up 2 bases; unmatched junction bases: 4. This CDR3 region has 15 residues. The CDR3 DNA reads TGTGCCAGCAGCCAGGGGACTAGCGATCCCTACGAGCAGTACTTC. Translated: CASSQGTSDPYEQYF.

The chain has TRBV11-3 and TRBJ2-1; 10 nucleotides match TRBD2. V dropped 5 bases and J dropped 1; count of bases not matched to a gene: 5. Germline assignment: CDR1 SGHNT and CDR2 YENEEA. This CDR3 has 16 residues. CDR3: CASSPSGSRSYNEQFF. CDR3 nucleotides: TGTGCCAGCAGCCCTAGCGGGAGTCGGTCCTACAATGAGCAGTTCTTC. Complete variable domain (other parts from reference TRBV11-3 and TRBJ2-1): EAGVVQSPRYKIIEKKQPVAFWCNPISGHNTLYWYLQNLGQGPELLIRYENEEAVDDSQLPKDRFSAERLKGVDSTLKIQPAELGDSAVYLCASSPSGSRSYNEQFFGPGTRLTVL.

The chain combines TRBV27 with TRBJ2-1; 7 bases align to TRBD2. This CDR3 is 20 amino acids long. Unmatched junction bases numbered 22, after V lost 2 bases and J lost 6 bases. Per the germline V gene, CDR1 is MNHEY and CDR2 is SMNVEV (reference sequence). CDR3 bases: TGTGCCAGCAGTTTAAGGAGTCCGAGTGCGGGAGTGCGGTTTGGCAATGAGCAGTTCTTC. As protein: CASSLRSPSAGVRFGNEQFF.

Worth noting for this clone: Distinct nucleotide sequences in the sample also encode this CDR3. The chain recombines TRBV7-9 with TRBJ2-1; 11 positions agree with TRBD2. V was clipped by 3 bases and J by 5 bases; unmatched bases: 0. Germline V lookup: CDR1 SEHNR, CDR2 FQNEAQ (reference sequence). This CDR3 has 14 amino acids. This CDR3 reads CASSLGLADNEQFF. CDR3 coding DNA: TGTGCCAGCAGCTTGGGACTAGCGGACAATGAGCAGTTCTTC.

The chain couples TRBV15 to TRBJ2-5; TRBD1 is a possible D gene (6 bases). This CDR3 region has 15 residues. Germline assignment: CDR1 LNHNV and CDR2 YYDKDF (reference sequence). Trimming left V 7 bases short and J 2 bases short, with 17 bases between. In DNA, the CDR3 is TGTGCCACCACTAAGAGAGGACAGTTTCAAGAGACCCAGTACTTC. Its protein is CATTKRGQFQETQYF.

The chain joins TRBV7-9 to TRBJ2-4; 7 nucleotides line up with TRBD1. Germline CDR1 reads SEHNR; CDR2 reads FQNEAQ (reference sequence). The V segment lost 5 bases and the J segment 5 bases; nucleotides outside the gene matches: 6. The CDR3 length is 14 residues. The CDR3 reads CASSIQGLENIQYF. As DNA, the CDR3 is TGTGCCAGCAGCATACAGGGGCTTGAAAACATTCAGTACTTC.

The CDR3 protein is CASSPQQSTDTQYF. Written as DNA, the CDR3 is TGTGCCAGCTCACCACAACAAAGCACAGATACGCAGTATTTT. The rearrangement uses TRBV18 and TRBJ2-3; no firm D call. This CDR3 comprises 14 residues. Germline assignment: CDR1 KGHSH and CDR2 LQKENI. The V end lost 1 base, the J end lost 0 bases, and 5 bases lay between the germline ends. The full variable domain, in which reference TRBV18 and TRBJ2-3 provide the parts outside the CDR3, is NAGVMQNPRHLVRRRGQEARLRCSPMKGHSHVYWYRQLPEEGLKFMVYLQKENIIDESGMPKERFSAEFPKEGPSILRIQQVVRGDSAAYFCASSPQQSTDTQYFGPGTRLTVL.

The CDR3 DNA reads as TGTGCCAGCAGCTTATTAGGCGGAGCACTAGCCAAAAACATTCAGTACTTC. Residues: CASSLLGGALAKNIQYF. The V and J genes are TRBV7-9 and TRBJ2-4; D is unclear. Germline-derived CDR1 and CDR2 are SEHNR and FQNEAQ (reference sequence). V was pared by 2 bases and J by 0 bases, with 14 bases between. CDR3 length: 17 amino acids. Full variable domain (outside the CDR3, taken from reference TRBV7-9 and TRBJ2-4): DTGVSQNPRHKITKRGQNVTFRCDPISEHNRLYWYRQTLGQGPEFLTYFQNEAQLEKSRLLSDRFSAERPKGSFSTLEIQRTEQGDSAMYLCASSLLGGALAKNIQYFGAGTRLSVL.

To note about this clone: The sample has other DNA sequences that encode this CDR3 too. This chain links TRBV28 with TRBJ2-3; TRBD1 aligns across 7 bases. Trimming took 8 bases from V and 2 from J; bases not matched to a gene: 4. The germline gives CDR1 MDHEN, CDR2 SYDVKM. This CDR3 is built from 13 residues. CDR3 sequence reads: CASRDSSTDTQYF. In DNA, the CDR3 is TGTGCCAGCCGGGACAGCTCCACAGATACGCAGTATTTT.

The chain employs TRBV5-1 and TRBJ1-1, with D perhaps matching TRBD1 (5 bases). CDR3 size: 14 residues. With 1 base removed from V and 1 base from J, the gap between germline ends came to 8 bases. The germline V gene has CDR1 SGHRS and CDR2 YFSETQ. CDR3 DNA: TGCGCCAGCAGCTTGTGGGGGGAGAACACTGAAGCTTTCTTT. Protein: CASSLWGENTEAFF.

This clone occurred once. The chain joins TRBV28 to TRBJ1-4; unclear D gene. Trimming took off 2 bases at V and 7 bases at J, with 14 bases between the two ends. This CDR3 is built from 15 residues. Germline CDR1 MDHEN, CDR2 SYDVKM. The CDR3 reads CASSLTGEQSEKLFF. For the CDR3, the DNA is TGTGCCAGCAGTTTAACCGGAGAGCAAAGTGAAAAACTGTTTTTT.

The chain has TRBV21-1 and TRBJ1-1; the table's D call, TRBD1, was not checked against the DNA. TRBV21-1 is given as a pseudogene. The CDR3 loop spans 19 amino acids. The CDR3 protein is CASSKAQPGTAKSKAEAFF. The CDR3 DNA reads TGTGCCAGCAGCAAAGCACAACCCGGGACAGCGAAAAGTAAGGCTGAAGCTTTCTTT.

The rearrangement links TRBV5-4 to TRBJ2-7; D may be TRBD1 (5 bases). The germline CDR1 and CDR2 sequences are SGHNT and YYREEE (reference sequence). The germline V and J ends were trimmed by 0 bases and 0 bases, with 16 bases remaining between them. The length of the CDR3 is 17 residues. CDR3 amino acids: CASSLGVWGSPSYEQYF. CDR3 bases: TGTGCCAGCAGCTTGGGGGTGTGGGGCAGCCCCTCCTACGAGCAGTACTTC.

About this clone: Other nucleotide sequences in the sample specify the same CDR3. The rearrangement uses TRBV9 and TRBJ2-1; D is possibly TRBD1 (5 bases). The CDR3 is 14 amino acids. V dropped 1 base and J dropped 1 base, with 6 bases sitting between them. Germline lookup yields CDR1 SGDLS and CDR2 YYNGEE. CDR3 sequence reads: CASSVSGSYNEQFF. DNA of the CDR3: TGTGCCAGCAGCGTATCAGGGTCCTACAATGAGCAGTTCTTC.

V is TRBV6-6 and J is TRBJ2-7; 8 positions agree with TRBD2. V was clipped by 0 bases and J by 4 bases; unmatched bases: 8. Germline V CDR1 and CDR2: MNHNY, SVGAGI (reference sequence). The CDR3 is made up of 16 amino acids. In DNA, the CDR3 is TGTGCCAGCAGTTACTCCGATCTAGCGGGTCCGTACGAGCAGTACTTC. As protein: CASSYSDLAGPYEQYF.

The chain uses TRBV7-2 and TRBJ2-2; possible D gene TRBD1, 6 bases. This CDR3 spans 15 amino acids. Trimming left V 5 bases short and J 7 bases short, with 17 bases between. Germline-derived CDR1 and CDR2 are SGHTA and FQGNSA. The CDR3 DNA follows: TGTGCCAGCAGCGGGGGCAACGACCCTGGCGGGGAGCTGTTTTTT. Translation gives CASSGGNDPGGELFF.

The chain combines TRBV11-3 with TRBJ2-1, with no clear D. Germline-derived CDR1 and CDR2 are SGHNT and YENEEA. CDR3 length: 14 amino acids. V was pared by 3 bases and J by 0 bases, with 6 bases between. The CDR3 region has the DNA TGTGCCAGCAGCTTGATTGGCTCCTACAATGAGCAGTTCTTC. Translated, it gives CASSLIGSYNEQFF.

This clone came up once. V gene TRBV6-5 combines with J gene TRBJ1-1; no definite D call. The CDR3 totals 13 residues. V was pared by 4 bases and J by 1 base, with 7 bases between. Looked up from germline, CDR1 is MNHEY and CDR2 is SVGAGI. CDR3 bases: TGTGCCAGCAGTTTAACTCGGAACACTGAAGCTTTCTTT. Translating it yields CASSLTRNTEAFF.

The chain uses TRBV9 and TRBJ2-1; 10 nucleotides line up with TRBD2. Germline trimming cut 4 bases from V and 2 bases from J; bases unmatched to any gene: 3. Germline assignment: CDR1 SGDLS and CDR2 YYNGEE. CDR3 length: 15 residues. CDR3 sequence reads: CASSPAGGPYNEQFF. The CDR3 DNA reads as TGTGCCAGCAGCCCAGCGGGAGGGCCCTACAATGAGCAGTTCTTC.

In its sample, this clone was seen many times. The chain has TRBV18 and TRBJ1-5; D not certain. CDR1 is KGHSH, CDR2 LQKENI, per germline. V lost 6 bases and J lost 6, with 12 bases in between. The CDR3 contains 13 residues. In DNA form, the CDR3 reads TGTGCCAGCTCCTGGACCAGTGGTCAGCCCCAGCATTTT. Its translation: CASSWTSGQPQHF.